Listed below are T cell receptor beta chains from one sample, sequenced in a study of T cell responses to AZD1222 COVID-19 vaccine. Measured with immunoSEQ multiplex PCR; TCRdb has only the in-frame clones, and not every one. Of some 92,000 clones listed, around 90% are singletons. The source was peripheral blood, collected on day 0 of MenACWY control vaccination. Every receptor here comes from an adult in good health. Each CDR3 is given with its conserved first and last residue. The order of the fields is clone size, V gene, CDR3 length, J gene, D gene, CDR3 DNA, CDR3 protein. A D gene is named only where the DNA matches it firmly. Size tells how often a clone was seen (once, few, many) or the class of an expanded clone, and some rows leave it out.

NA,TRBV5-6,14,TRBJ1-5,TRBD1,TGTGCCAGCAGCCTTCAGGGGGAGAATCAGCCCCAGCATTTT,CASSLQGENQPQHF
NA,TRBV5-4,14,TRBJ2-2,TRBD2,TGTGCCAGCAGCCGCGGGGGGGCAGGCGGGGAGCTGTTTTTT,CASSRGGAGGELFF
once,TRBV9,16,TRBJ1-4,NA,TGTGCCAGCACCCGCGGGGGGTCAGCAACTAATGAAAAACTGTTTTTT,CASTRGGSATNEKLFF
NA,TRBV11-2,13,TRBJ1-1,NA,TGTGCCAGCAATAGGAGGGGCGACACTGAAGCTTTCTTT,CASNRRGDTEAFF
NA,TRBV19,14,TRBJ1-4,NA,TGTGCCAGTAGTACGACAGCAGATAATGAAAAACTGTTTTTT,CASSTTADNEKLFF
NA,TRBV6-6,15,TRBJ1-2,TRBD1,TGTGCCAGCAGTCCCTCCGGGACAGGGTTTTATGGCTACACCTTC,CASSPSGTGFYGYTF
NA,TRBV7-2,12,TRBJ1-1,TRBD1,TGTGCCAGCAGCTTCAGACAGGGAGAAGCTTTCTTT,CASSFRQGEAFF
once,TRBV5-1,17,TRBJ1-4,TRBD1,TGCGCCAGCACCCGGGGGACAGGGACATATGCTAATGAAAAACTGTTTTTT,CASTRGTGTYANEKLFF
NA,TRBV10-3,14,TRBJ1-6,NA,TGTGCCATCAGTGGAAGCTCCTATAATTCACCCCTCCACTTT,CAISGSSYNSPLHF
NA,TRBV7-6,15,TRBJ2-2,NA,TGTGCCAGCAGCTTAATCGGCGGGAACACCGGGGAGCTGTTTTTT,CASSLIGGNTGELFF
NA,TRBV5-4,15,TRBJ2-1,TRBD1,TGTGCCAGCAGCTTTGACAGGGTGTCTTACAATGAGCAGTTCTTC,CASSFDRVSYNEQFF
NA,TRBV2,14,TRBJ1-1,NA,TGTGCCAGCGATGAGCAGGGTGCGAACACTGAAGCTTTCTTT,CASDEQGANTEAFF
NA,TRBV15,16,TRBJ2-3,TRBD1,TGTGCCACCAGCAGAAGCCGGGACAGACCGACAGATACGCAGTATTTT,CATSRSRDRPTDTQYF
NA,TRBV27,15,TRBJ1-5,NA,TGTGCCAGCAGTTTCCGCCGGGACAGCAATCAGCCCCAGCATTTT,CASSFRRDSNQPQHF
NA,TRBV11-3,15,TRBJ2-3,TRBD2,TGTGCCAGCAGCCCAGGACTAGCGGGTGGGGATACGCAGTATTTT,CASSPGLAGGDTQYF
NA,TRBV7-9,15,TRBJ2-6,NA,TGTGCCAGCGAAAACGGGGAGTCTGGGGCCAACGTCCTGACTTTC,CASENGESGANVLTF
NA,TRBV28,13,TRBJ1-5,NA,TGTGCCAGCCTCAGGGAGGGCAATCAGCCCCAGCATTTT,CASLREGNQPQHF
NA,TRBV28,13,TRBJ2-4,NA,TGTGCCAGCAGTTTACTACAGGGTAACATTCAGTACTTC,CASSLLQGNIQYF
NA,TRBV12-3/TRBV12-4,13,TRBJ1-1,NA,TGTGCCAGCAGTCTAAGACTAGACACTGAAGCTTTCTTT,CASSLRLDTEAFF